Listed below are T cell receptor beta chains from one sample, sequenced in a study of T cell responses to AZD1222 COVID-19 vaccine. Clones were read by immunoSEQ multiplex PCR, and TCRdb kept only the in-frame ones, dropping some. This table holds under 120,000 clones, roughly 90% found once. The sequences come from peripheral blood, collected on day 0 of AZD1222 vaccination. These receptor sequences come from an adult in good health. Both conserved end residues are part of each CDR3. D genes are given only for firm matches.

v_gene	d_gene	j_gene	CDR3aa
TRBV28	-	TRBJ1-3	CASSPSGMSGNTIYF
TRBV5-1	TRBD1	TRBJ1-2	CASSSPGQEYGYTF
TRBV6-2/TRBV6-3	-	TRBJ2-2	CASSLREAGELFF
TRBV9	TRBD1	TRBJ1-1	CASSPKGQVRNTEAFF
TRBV7-3	TRBD2	TRBJ2-1	CASSLILPGLGVGNEQFF
TRBV30	TRBD2	TRBJ2-5	CAWSILAGEGETQYF
TRBV24-1	TRBD2	TRBJ2-1	CATSGSGSISYNEQFF
TRBV18	-	TRBJ2-1	CASSPSQNYNEQFF
TRBV9	-	TRBJ1-3	CASSVDFSGNTIYF
TRBV29-1	-	TRBJ1-1	CSVEDLGNTEAFF
TRBV28	TRBD1	TRBJ2-2	CASSVPPWGTANTGELFF
TRBV9	-	TRBJ1-1	CASSPSQGEAEAFF
TRBV21-1	-	TRBJ1-2	CASSKASGGYTF
TRBV5-1	TRBD1	TRBJ2-7	CASSQGQEAYEQYF
TRBV6-1	-	TRBJ1-3	CASSERPSSGNTIYF
TRBV7-9	-	TRBJ1-1	CASSFAENTEAFF
TRBV7-8	-	TRBJ1-5	CASSLDGGSYQPQHF
TRBV18	-	TRBJ1-2	CASSPADLYGYTF
TRBV28	TRBD1	TRBJ1-5	CASRAGTGGVGAQHF
TRBV19	TRBD1	TRBJ1-1	CASSSWTGNTEAFF
TRBV9	TRBD1	TRBJ2-2	CASTPRQGYTGELFF
TRBV6-5	-	TRBJ1-1	CASSLLRAMNTEAFF
TRBV20-1	-	TRBJ1-1	CSASLPRAEAFF
TRBV27	TRBD1	TRBJ1-6	CASKEDRANSPLHF
TRBV4-3	TRBD1	TRBJ1-3	CASSQETGRNAIYF
TRBV27	-	TRBJ2-1	CASSFGLAASYNEQFF
TRBV7-2	-	TRBJ1-2	CASSLGPNNYGYTF
TRBV19	-	TRBJ2-1	CASGGQGGYNEQFF
TRBV11-3	-	TRBJ2-2	CASSPRPQGGELFF
TRBV5-1	TRBD1	TRBJ2-7	CASSLDVGQGALEQYF
TRBV4-3	TRBD2	TRBJ2-7	CASSQDRTSGTYEQYF
TRBV7-2	-	TRBJ1-2	CASSLAVHKNNYGYTF
TRBV29-1	-	TRBJ1-2	CSVEEGDGYTF
TRBV5-5	-	TRBJ2-3	CASIGVRALSTDTQYF
TRBV6-1	-	TRBJ2-3	CASSESGARDTQYF
TRBV3-1/TRBV3-2	-	TRBJ1-2	CASSQGDANYGYTF
TRBV18	TRBD1	TRBJ1-1	CASSLGQAENTEAFF
TRBV7-8	-	TRBJ1-2	CASSLDRGAYGYTF
TRBV30	-	TRBJ1-1	CAWSVLMNTEAFF
TRBV3-1/TRBV3-2	-	TRBJ1-4	CASSRSAGQVEKLFF
TRBV30	-	TRBJ1-3	CAWSTGSGNTIYF
TRBV28	-	TRBJ2-7	CASRDRVGYEQYF
TRBV11-1	TRBD1	TRBJ2-4	CASSLRGDRESIQYF
TRBV7-3	TRBD2	TRBJ2-1	CASSSPAGESYNEQFF
TRBV6-5	-	TRBJ1-2	CASSREKTNYGYTF
TRBV10-1	-	TRBJ2-2	CASSVGDRLNPGQNTGELFF
TRBV7-3	TRBD1	TRBJ1-1	CASSLKGQAGEAFF
TRBV11-3	-	TRBJ2-3	CASSLDRKGGTQYF
TRBV15	-	TRBJ1-5	CATSRDGGSNQPQHF
TRBV6-5	-	TRBJ1-3	CASSYSGIGNTIYF
TRBV7-3	TRBD1	TRBJ1-6	CASSLRDRGGGEPLHF
TRBV3-1/TRBV3-2	-	TRBJ2-1	CASSLNPFF
TRBV7-2	-	TRBJ1-6	CASSLDGYNSPLHF
TRBV9	-	TRBJ2-5	CASSVTGHLRQTQYF
TRBV9	-	TRBJ2-5	CASSVGGKETQYF
TRBV4-1	-	TRBJ1-1	CASSQDLGRNTEAFF
TRBV5-6	TRBD1	TRBJ1-1	CASSSTGWNTEAFF
TRBV5-1	-	TRBJ1-3	CASSWGDSSGNTIYF
TRBV28	-	TRBJ2-7	CASSLTLGTPSSYEQYF